Listed here are 14 T cell receptor beta chains from one sample, sequenced in a study of blood T cell repertoires in COVID-19. Assay used: immunoSEQ multiplex PCR; TCRdb lists only in-frame clones, some missing. Of 81,000 or so clones in the sample, about 82% are singletons; the top ten hold about an eighth. The sample comprised peripheral blood. The receptors originated from an older woman with active or convalescent COVID-19.

The chain has TRBV25-1 and TRBJ1-6; D is uncertain. Germline values: CDR1 MGHDK, CDR2 SYGVNS. The CDR3 is made up of 15 amino acids. The V and J ends lost 5 bases and 5 bases respectively, with 13 bases between them. The CDR3 sequence is CASSRGRADNSPLHF. The CDR3 DNA reads as TGTGCCAGCAGTAGAGGGCGGGCGGATAATTCACCCCTCCACTTT.

This clone occurred once. The V gene is TRBV5-1, the J gene TRBJ2-7, with TRBD1 as a possible D gene (6 bases). The germline V and J ends were trimmed by 4 bases and 0 bases, with 32 bases remaining between them. Looked up from germline, CDR1 is SGHRS and CDR2 is YFSETQ. The length of the CDR3 is 21 residues. In DNA form, the CDR3 reads TGCGCCAGCAGCAAGACCGGGCGCCGGACAGCGGCGGTGGGGGTCTCCTACGAGCAGTACTTC. It encodes CASSKTGRRTAAVGVSYEQYF.

CDR3 amino acids: CASSRGGGETQYF. The DNA of the CDR3 is TGTGCCAGCAGCCGCGGGGGCGGGGAGACCCAGTACTTC. This chain connects TRBV7-9 to TRBJ2-5, with D perhaps TRBD2 (7 bases). Germline CDR1 is SEHNR and CDR2 is FQNEAQ (reference sequence). The V and J ends lost 5 bases and 5 bases respectively, with 12 bases between them. The CDR3 covers 13 residues.

The chain employs TRBV11-2 and TRBJ2-7; 12 bases align to TRBD2. This CDR3 has 14 residues. V shed 5 bases and J 3 bases; nucleotides not matched to a gene: 2. CDR1 is SGHAT and CDR2 is FQNNGV in the germline V gene. CDR3 in amino acids: CASSPTSGGYEQYF. CDR3 DNA: TGTGCCAGCAGCCCGACTAGCGGGGGCTACGAGCAGTACTTC.

The rearrangement joins TRBV27 to TRBJ2-3, with TRBD2 matching over 7 bases. The CDR3 runs 13 residues. Germline-derived CDR1 and CDR2 are MNHEY and SMNVEV (reference sequence). V trimming: 7 bases; J trimming: 1 base; junction bases outside the gene matches: 2. CDR3 amino acids: CASKREGTDTQYF. CDR3 nucleotides: TGTGCCAGCAAACGGGAGGGCACAGATACGCAGTATTTT.

The chain employs TRBV6-2 or TRBV6-3 and TRBJ2-7, with D hard to call. From germline, CDR1 is MNHEY and CDR2 SVGEGT. With 4 bases removed from V and 3 bases from J, the gap between germline ends came to 7 bases. The CDR3 length is 12 residues. The chain's CDR3 is CASSFRVYEQYF. CDR3 coding DNA: TGTGCCAGCAGTTTTCGGGTCTACGAGCAGTACTTC.

The chain links TRBV6-5 to TRBJ1-3; possible D gene TRBD1, 6 bases. The CDR3 contains 15 residues. V dropped 0 bases and J dropped 3 bases, with 9 bases sitting between them. The germline gives CDR1 MNHEY, CDR2 SVGAGI. In nucleotides, the CDR3 is TGTGCCAGCAGTTACTCCCACAGGGTTGGAAACACCATATATTTT. Its protein product is CASSYSHRVGNTIYF.

The chain employs TRBV6-5 and TRBJ1-2, with 10 bases lining up with TRBD1. With V trimmed by 5 bases and J by 5 bases, 5 bases remained unmatched. CDR1 MNHEY and CDR2 SVGAGI come from the germline V gene. The length of the CDR3 is 14 residues. The CDR3 sequence is CASSRQGADYGYTF. Written as DNA, the CDR3 is TGTGCCAGCAGTCGACAGGGGGCCGATTATGGCTACACCTTC.

V usage is TRBV7-2 and J usage is TRBJ2-7; D unclear. Germline V gene lookup returns CDR1 SGHTA and CDR2 FQGNSA. This CDR3 contains 11 residues. Between the trimmed V and J ends, which lost 2 bases and 6 bases, there was a span of 5 bases. CDR3 region: CASSLFSEQYF. CDR3 DNA: TGTGCCAGCAGCTTATTCTCCGAGCAGTACTTC.

V gene TRBV20-1 combines with J gene TRBJ2-1, with 10 nucleotides matching TRBD2. The CDR3 spans 15 residues. Germline assignment: CDR1 DFQATT and CDR2 SNEGSKA (reference sequence). Unmatched junction bases numbered 8, after V lost 3 bases and J lost 6 bases. Here the CDR3 reads CSASWSGGASNEQFF. The DNA of the CDR3 is TGCAGTGCTAGTTGGAGCGGGGGGGCGAGCAATGAGCAGTTCTTC.

The chain carries TRBV19 and TRBJ2-7; TRBD1 agrees at 9 bases. V shed 11 bases, J shed 2 bases, and the junction held 13 bases outside the gene matches. CDR3 length: 15 amino acids. The germline CDR1 and CDR2 sequences are LNHDA and SQIVND (reference sequence). In nucleotides, the CDR3 is TGTGCCTCTCAAGAACGGACAGGGGAAACCTACGAGCAGTACTTC. Its translation is CASQERTGETYEQYF. Variable domain in full (rest from reference TRBV19 and TRBJ2-7): DGGITQSPKYLFRKEGQNVTLSCEQNLNHDAMYWYRQDPGQGLRLIYYSQIVNDFQKGDIAEGYSVSREKKESFPLTVTSAQKNPTAFYLCASQERTGETYEQYFGPGTRLTVT.

The rearrangement uses TRBV19 and TRBJ1-1, with 8 bases identical to TRBD1. Germline CDR1 is LNHDA and CDR2 is SQIVND (reference sequence). There are 13 residues in the CDR3. Trimming took 7 bases from V and 4 from J; bases not matched to a gene: 5. CDR3 region: CASIKDRGTEAFF. The CDR3 DNA reads as TGTGCCAGTATAAAAGACAGGGGCACTGAAGCTTTCTTT.

J is TRBJ2-6 and V is TRBV5-4, with D possibly TRBD1 on 5 matching bases. The germline V gene encodes CDR1 SGHNT and CDR2 YYREEE (reference sequence). V gave up 2 bases and J gave up 0 bases, with 15 bases separating them. The CDR3 is 18 amino acids. The CDR3 sequence is CASSLGFRDFSGANVLTF. CDR3 nucleotides: TGTGCCAGCAGCTTAGGCTTCAGGGATTTCTCTGGGGCCAACGTCCTGACTTTC. The variable domain in full, completed from reference TRBV5-4 and TRBJ2-6, reads ETGVTQSPTHLIKTRGQQVTLRCSSQSGHNTVSWYQQALGQGPQFIFQYYREEENGRGNFPPRFSGLQFPNYSSELNVNALELDDSALYLCASSLGFRDFSGANVLTFGAGSRLTVL.

This chain joins TRBV6-6 and TRBJ1-2; D perhaps matches TRBD1 (6 bases). Germline V gene sequence: CDR1 MNHNY, CDR2 SVGAGI (reference sequence). V was trimmed by 5 bases and J by 3 bases, leaving 13 bases between them. The CDR3 spans 14 residues. In DNA, the CDR3 is TGTGCCAGCAGTACTCAGACAGGATACTATGGCTACACCTTC. It yields the protein CASSTQTGYYGYTF.